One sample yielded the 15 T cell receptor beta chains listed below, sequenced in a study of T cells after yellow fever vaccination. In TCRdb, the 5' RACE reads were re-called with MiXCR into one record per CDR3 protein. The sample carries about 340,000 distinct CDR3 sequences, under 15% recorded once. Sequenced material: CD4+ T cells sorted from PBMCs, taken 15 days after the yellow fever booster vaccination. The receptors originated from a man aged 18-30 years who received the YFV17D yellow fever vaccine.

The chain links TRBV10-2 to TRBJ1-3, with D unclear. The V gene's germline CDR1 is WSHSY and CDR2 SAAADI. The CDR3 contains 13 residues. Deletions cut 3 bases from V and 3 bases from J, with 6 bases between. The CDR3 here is CASSDPSGNTIYF. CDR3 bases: TGCGCCAGCAGTGACCCCAGTGGAAACACCATATATTTT.

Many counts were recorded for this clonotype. This CDR3 is CASSYSRVPGNTIYF. CDR3 sequence (DNA): TGTGCCAGCAGTTACTCGAGAGTCCCTGGAAACACCATATATTTT. The chain employs TRBV6-5 and TRBJ1-3, with D uncertain. Trimming removed 0 bases from V and 2 bases from J, with 8 bases in between. This CDR3 contains 15 residues. Germline CDR1 is MNHEY and CDR2 is SVGAGI.

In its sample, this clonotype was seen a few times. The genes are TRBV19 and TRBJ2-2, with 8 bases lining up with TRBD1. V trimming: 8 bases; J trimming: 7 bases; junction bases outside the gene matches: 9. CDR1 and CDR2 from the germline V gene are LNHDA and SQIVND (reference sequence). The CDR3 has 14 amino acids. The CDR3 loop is CASRTGFIFGELFF. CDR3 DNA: TGTGCCAGTCGGACAGGGTTTATTTTCGGGGAGCTGTTTTTT.

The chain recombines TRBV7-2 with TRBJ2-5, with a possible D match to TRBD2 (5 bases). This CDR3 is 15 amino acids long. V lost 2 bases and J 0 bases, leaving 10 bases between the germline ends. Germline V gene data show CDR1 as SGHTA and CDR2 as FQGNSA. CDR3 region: CASSLSPGYQETQYF. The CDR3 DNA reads TGTGCCAGCAGCTTATCTCCGGGGTACCAAGAGACCCAGTACTTC. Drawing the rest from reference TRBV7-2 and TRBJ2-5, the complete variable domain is GAGVSQSPSNKVTEKGKDVELRCDPISGHTALYWYRQSLGQGLEFLIYFQGNSAPDKSGLPSDRFSAERTGGSVSTLTIQRTQQEDSAVYLCASSLSPGYQETQYFGPGTRLLVL.

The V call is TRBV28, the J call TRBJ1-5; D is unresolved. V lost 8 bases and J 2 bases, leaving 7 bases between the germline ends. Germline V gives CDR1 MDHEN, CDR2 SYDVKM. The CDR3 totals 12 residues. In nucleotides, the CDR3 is TGTGCCAGCGGGGTGGGCAATCAGCCCCAGCATTTT. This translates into CASGVGNQPQHF.

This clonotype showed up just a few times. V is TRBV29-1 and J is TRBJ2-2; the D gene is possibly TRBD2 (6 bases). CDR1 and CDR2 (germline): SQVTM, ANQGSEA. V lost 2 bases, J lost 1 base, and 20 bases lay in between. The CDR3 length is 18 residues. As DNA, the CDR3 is TGCAGCGTTGAATATGCGGAGGGATCTGCGGAGAACACCGGGGAGCTGTTTTTT. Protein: CSVEYAEGSAENTGELFF.

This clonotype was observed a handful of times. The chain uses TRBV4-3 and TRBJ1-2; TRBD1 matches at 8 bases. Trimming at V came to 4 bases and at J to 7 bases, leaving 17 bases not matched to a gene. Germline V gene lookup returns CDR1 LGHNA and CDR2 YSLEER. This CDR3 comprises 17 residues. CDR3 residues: CASSREAQGAYLGGYTF. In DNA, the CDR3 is TGCGCCAGCAGCCGGGAAGCCCAGGGGGCCTACCTGGGTGGCTACACCTTC.

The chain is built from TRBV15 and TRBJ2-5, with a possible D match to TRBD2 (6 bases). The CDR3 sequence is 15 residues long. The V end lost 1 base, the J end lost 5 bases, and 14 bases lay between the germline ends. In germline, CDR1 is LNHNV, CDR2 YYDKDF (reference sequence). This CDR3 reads CATSRASRGAETQYF. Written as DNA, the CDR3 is TGTGCCACCAGCAGAGCCTCGCGCGGGGCCGAGACCCAGTACTTC.

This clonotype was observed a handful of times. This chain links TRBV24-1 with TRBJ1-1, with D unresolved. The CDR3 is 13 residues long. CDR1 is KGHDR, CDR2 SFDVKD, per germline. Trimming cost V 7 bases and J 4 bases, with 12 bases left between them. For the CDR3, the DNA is TGTGCCACCAGCCAGGATCTGGGCACTGAAGCTTTCTTT. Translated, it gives CATSQDLGTEAFF.

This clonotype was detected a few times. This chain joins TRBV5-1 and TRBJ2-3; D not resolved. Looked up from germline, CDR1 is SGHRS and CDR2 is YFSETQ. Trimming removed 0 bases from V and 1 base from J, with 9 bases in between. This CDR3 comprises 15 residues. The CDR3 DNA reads TGCGCCAGCAGCTTGGAGCCATTTGGCACAGATACGCAGTATTTT. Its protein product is CASSLEPFGTDTQYF.

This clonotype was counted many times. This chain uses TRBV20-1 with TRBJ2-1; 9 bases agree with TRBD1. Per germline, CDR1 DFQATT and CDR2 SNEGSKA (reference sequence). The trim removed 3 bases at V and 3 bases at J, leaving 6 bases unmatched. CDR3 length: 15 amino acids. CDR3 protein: CSASGGQGIYNEQFF. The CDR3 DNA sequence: TGCAGTGCTAGTGGGGGACAGGGTATCTACAATGAGCAGTTCTTC.

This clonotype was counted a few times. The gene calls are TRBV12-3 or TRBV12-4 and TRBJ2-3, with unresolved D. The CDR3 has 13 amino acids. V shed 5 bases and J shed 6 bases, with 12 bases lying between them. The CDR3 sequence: CASSPETRDTQYF. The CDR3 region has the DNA TGTGCCAGCAGTCCCGAGACGAGGGATACGCAGTATTTT.

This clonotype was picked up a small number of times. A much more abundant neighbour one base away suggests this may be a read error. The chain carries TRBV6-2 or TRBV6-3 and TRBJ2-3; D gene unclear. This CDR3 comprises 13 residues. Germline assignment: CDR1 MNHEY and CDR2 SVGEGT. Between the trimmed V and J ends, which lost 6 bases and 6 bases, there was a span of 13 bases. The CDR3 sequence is CASRDCSLDTQYF. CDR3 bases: TGTGCCAGCAGGGATTGTAGTTTGGATACGCAGTATTTT.

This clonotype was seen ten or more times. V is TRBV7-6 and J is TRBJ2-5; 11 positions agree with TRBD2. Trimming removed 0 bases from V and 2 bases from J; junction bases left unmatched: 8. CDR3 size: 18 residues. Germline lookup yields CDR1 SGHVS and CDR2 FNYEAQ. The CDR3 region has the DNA TGTGCCAGCAGCTTAGCCTCTAGCGGGGGGCCGAAGCAAGAGACCCAGTACTTC. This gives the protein CASSLASSGGPKQETQYF.

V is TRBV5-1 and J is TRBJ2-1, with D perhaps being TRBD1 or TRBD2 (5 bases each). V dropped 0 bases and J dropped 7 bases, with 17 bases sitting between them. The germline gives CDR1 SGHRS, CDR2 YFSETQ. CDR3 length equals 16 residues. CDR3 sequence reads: CASSLEGTRLGNEQFF. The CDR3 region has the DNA TGCGCCAGCAGCTTGGAGGGGACCAGACTTGGAAATGAGCAGTTCTTC.